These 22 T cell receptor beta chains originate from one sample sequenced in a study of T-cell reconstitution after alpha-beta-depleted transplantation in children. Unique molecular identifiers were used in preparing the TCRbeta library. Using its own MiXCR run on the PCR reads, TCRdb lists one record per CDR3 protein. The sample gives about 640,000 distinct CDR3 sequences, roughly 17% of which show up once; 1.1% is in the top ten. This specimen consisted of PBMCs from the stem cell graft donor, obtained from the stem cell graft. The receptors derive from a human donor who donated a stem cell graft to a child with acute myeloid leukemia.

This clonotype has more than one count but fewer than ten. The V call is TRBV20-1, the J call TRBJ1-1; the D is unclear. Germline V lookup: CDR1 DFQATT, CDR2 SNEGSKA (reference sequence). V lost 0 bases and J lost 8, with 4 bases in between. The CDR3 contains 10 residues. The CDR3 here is CSAREMEAFF. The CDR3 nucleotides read TGCAGTGCTAGAGAGATGGAAGCTTTCTTT.

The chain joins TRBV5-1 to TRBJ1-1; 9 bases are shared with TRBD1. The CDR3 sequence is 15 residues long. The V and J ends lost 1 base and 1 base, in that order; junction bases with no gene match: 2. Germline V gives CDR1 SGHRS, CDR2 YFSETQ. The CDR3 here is CASSLSGQGNTEAFF. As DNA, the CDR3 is TGCGCCAGCAGCTTGTCGGGACAGGGGAACACTGAAGCTTTCTTT.

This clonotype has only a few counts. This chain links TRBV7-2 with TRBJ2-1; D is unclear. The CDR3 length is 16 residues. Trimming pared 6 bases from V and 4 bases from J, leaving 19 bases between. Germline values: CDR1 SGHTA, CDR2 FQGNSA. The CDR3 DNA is TGTGCCAGCAGGGTTGCAAGCAGTGTCCTATACAATGAGCAGTTCTTC. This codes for CASRVASSVLYNEQFF.

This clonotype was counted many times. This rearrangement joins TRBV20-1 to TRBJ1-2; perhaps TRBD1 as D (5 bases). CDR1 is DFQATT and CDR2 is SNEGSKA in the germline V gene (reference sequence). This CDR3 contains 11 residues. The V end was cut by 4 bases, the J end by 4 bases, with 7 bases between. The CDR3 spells CSATGAYGYTF. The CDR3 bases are TGCAGTGCTACTGGGGCCTATGGCTACACCTTC.

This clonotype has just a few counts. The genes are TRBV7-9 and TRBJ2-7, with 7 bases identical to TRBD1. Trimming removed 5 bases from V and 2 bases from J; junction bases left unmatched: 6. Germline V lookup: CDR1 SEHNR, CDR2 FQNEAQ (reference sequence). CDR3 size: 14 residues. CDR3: CASSRNRGTYEQYV. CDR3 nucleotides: TGTGCCAGCAGCCGGAACAGGGGAACCTACGAGCAGTACGTC.

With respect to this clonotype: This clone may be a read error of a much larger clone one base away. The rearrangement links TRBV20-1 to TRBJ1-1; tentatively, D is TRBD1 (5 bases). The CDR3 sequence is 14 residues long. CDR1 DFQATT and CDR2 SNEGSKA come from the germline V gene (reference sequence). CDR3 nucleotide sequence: TGCAGTTCTAGAGAGACGAACAGGCCCACTGAAGCTTTCTTT. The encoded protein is CSSRETNRPTEAFF.

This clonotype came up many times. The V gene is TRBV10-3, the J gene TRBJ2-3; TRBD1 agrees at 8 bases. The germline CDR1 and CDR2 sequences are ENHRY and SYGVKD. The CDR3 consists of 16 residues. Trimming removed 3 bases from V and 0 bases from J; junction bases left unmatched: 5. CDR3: CAISDVGQGSTDTQYF. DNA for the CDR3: TGTGCCATCAGTGACGTTGGACAGGGAAGCACAGATACGCAGTATTTT.

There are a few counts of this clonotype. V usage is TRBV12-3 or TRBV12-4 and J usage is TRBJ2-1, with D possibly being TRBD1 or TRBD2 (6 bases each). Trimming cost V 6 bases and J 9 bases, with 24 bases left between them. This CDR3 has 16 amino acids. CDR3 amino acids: CASSPREGGLNGEQFF. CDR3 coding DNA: TGTGCCAGCAGCCCTAGAGAGGGGGGCCTCAATGGTGAGCAGTTCTTC.

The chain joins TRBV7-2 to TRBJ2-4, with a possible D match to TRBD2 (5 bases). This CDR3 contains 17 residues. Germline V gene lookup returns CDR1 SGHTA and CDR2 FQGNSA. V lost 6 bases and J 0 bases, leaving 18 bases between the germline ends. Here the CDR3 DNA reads TGTGCCAGCAGTCATGCGCGGGCACGGCTAGCCAAAAACATTCAGTACTTC. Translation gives CASSHARARLAKNIQYF. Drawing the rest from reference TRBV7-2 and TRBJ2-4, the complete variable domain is GAGVSQSPSNKVTEKGKDVELRCDPISGHTALYWYRQSLGQGLEFLIYFQGNSAPDKSGLPSDRFSAERTGGSVSTLTIQRTQQEDSAVYLCASSHARARLAKNIQYFGAGTRLSVL.

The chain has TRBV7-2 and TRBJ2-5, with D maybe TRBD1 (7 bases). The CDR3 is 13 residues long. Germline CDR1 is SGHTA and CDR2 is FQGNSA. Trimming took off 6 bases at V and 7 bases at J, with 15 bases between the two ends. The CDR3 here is CASRQGTAGTQYF. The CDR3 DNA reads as TGTGCCAGCAGACAGGGGACAGCGGGGACCCAGTACTTC.

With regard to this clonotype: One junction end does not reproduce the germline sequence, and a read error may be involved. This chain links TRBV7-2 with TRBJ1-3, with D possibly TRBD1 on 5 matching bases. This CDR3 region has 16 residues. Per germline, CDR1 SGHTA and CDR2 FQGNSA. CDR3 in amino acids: CASSLAGTPGLGTIYF. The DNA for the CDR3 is TGTGCCAGCAGCCTAGCCGGGACGCCGGGGCTTGGCACCATATATTTT.

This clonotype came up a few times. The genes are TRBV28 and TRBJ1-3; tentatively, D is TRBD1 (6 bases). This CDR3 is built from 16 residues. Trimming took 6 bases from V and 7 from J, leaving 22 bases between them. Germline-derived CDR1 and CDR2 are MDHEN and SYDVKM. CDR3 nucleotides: TGTGCCAGCAGCTCCCGGGCGCGGGGGGCGCGGAACACCATATATTTT. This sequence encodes CASSSRARGARNTIYF.

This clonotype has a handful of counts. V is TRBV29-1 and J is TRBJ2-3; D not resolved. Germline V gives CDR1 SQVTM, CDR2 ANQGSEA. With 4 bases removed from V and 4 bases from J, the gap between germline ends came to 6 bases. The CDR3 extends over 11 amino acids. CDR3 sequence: CSVGVPDTQYF. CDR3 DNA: TGCAGCGTTGGAGTACCAGATACGCAGTATTTT.

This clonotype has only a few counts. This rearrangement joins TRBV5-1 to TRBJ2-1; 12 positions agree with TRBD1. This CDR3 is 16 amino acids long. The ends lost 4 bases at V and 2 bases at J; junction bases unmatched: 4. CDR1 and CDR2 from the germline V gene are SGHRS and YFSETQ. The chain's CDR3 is CASSRGTGGPYNEQFF. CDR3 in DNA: TGCGCCAGCAGCAGGGGGACAGGGGGCCCCTACAATGAGCAGTTCTTC.

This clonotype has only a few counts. The CDR3 nucleotides read TGTGCCAGCAGCCAGGGGGAGTATGTAGACCGGTATAATTCACCCCTCCACTTT. Translation: CASSQGEYVDRYNSPLHF. J is TRBJ1-6 and V is TRBV4-2; tentative D call: TRBD1 (5 bases). Trimming removed 3 bases at V and 4 bases at J, with 19 bases between. CDR1 LGHNA and CDR2 YNFKEQ come from the germline V gene. The CDR3 runs 18 residues.

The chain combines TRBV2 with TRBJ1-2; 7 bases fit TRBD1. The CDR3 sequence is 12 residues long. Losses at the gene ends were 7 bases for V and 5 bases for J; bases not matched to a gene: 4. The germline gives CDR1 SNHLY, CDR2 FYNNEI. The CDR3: CASTTTGYGYTF. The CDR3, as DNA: TGTGCCAGCACTACGACAGGGTATGGCTACACCTTC.

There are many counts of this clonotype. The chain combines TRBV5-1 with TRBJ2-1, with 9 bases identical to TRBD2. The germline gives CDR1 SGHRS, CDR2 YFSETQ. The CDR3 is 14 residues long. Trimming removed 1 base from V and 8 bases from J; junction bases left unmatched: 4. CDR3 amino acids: CASSLRTSVDEQFF. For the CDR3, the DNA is TGCGCCAGCAGCTTGCGGACTAGCGTCGATGAGCAGTTCTTC. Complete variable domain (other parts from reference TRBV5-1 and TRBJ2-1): KAGVTQTPRYLIKTRGQQVTLSCSPISGHRSVSWYQQTPGQGLQFLFEYFSETQRNKGNFPGRFSGRQFSNSRSEMNVSTLELGDSALYLCASSLRTSVDEQFFGPGTRLTVL.

CDR3 amino acids: CASSFSQGRRVNTEAFF. CDR3 DNA sequence: TGTGCCAGCAGTTTCTCCCAGGGACGACGTGTAAACACTGAAGCTTTCTTT. This chain connects TRBV12-3 or TRBV12-4 to TRBJ1-1, with a tentative D call TRBD1 (5 bases). The CDR3 spans 17 residues. V lost 3 bases and J 2 bases, leaving 19 bases between the germline ends.

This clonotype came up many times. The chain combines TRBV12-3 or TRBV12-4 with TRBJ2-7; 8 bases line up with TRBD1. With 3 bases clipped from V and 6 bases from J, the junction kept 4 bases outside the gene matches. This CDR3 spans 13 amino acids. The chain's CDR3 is CASSFRTGLEQYV. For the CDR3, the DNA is TGTGCCAGCAGTTTCCGGACAGGGCTCGAGCAGTACGTC.

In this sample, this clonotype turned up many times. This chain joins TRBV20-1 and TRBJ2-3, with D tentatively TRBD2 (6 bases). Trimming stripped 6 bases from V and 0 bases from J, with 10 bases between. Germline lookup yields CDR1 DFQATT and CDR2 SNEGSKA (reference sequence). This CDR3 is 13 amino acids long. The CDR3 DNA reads TGCAGTGCACGACTAGTTAGCACAGATACGCAGTATTTT. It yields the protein CSARLVSTDTQYF.

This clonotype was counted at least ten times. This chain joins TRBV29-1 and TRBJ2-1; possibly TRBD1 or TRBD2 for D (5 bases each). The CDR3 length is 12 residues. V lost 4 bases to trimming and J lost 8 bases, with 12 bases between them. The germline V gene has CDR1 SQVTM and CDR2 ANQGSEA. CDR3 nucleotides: TGCAGCGTTGTTCCCTTGGGGGATGAGCAGTTCTTC. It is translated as CSVVPLGDEQFF.

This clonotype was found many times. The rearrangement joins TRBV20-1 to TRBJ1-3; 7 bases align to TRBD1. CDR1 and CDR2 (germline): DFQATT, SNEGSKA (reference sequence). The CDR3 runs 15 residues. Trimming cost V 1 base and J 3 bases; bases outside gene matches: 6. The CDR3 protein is CSARAGQMSGNTIYF. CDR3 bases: TGCAGTGCTAGAGCGGGACAGATGAGTGGAAACACCATATATTTT.